This T cell receptor (beta chain) was captured in a study of early stage breast cancer tumors. Points from the study as a whole: Blood repertoires resembled normal breast more than tumor. Tumors had approximately 2.5-fold higher T cell density and higher clonality than adjacent normal breast tissue.

Germline V gene data show CDR1 as KGHSH and CDR2 as LQKENI. V dropped 0 bases and J dropped 6 bases, with 9 bases sitting between them. There are 14 residues in the CDR3. The table came from immunoSEQ multiplex PCR; TCRdb's copy has only in-frame clones and leaves some out. The top ten hold about 7.8% of the sample, which has 39,000 or so clones, around 70% seen once. This clone was observed a few times. Its antigen is unidentified. The chain has TRBV18 and TRBJ1-5; a weak D match, TRBD1 (5 bases). Sequenced sample: blood. The origin of this receptor is a person aged 45-65 years with breast cancer. CDR3 nucleotides: TGTGCCAGCTCACCACCAGGGGAAGGTCAGCCCCAGCATTTT. As protein: CASSPPGEGQPQHF.